The rows below give T cell receptor beta chains drawn from one sample of a study of blood T cells in healthy people across ages. TCRdb ran MiXCR on the 5' RACE reads and lists one entry per CDR3 protein. This sample yields approximately 800,000 distinct CDR3 sequences, of which about 26% are seen a single time; around 3% belongs to the top ten. These records were also assigned to another study, of T cells of mothers and their children.

Material for sequencing was blood. The source of these receptors is a boy under 18 in good health. CDR3s include the opening cysteine and the closing phenylalanine or tryptophan. A D gene is named only where the DNA matches it firmly. Clone size, where shown, is once, few, many, or a class for clones that have expanded.

TRBJ2-3,TRBV20-1,NA,NA,14,CSARGTPTADTQYF,TGCAGTGCTAGGGGGACCCCTACGGCAGATACGCAGTATTTT
TRBJ1-2,TRBV5-1,NA,few,13,CASSSGDPYGYTF,TGCGCCAGCAGCTCAGGGGACCCCTACGGCTACACCTTC
TRBJ2-7,TRBV12-5,TRBD1,few,16,CASGPTLGTGSYEQYF,TGTGCTAGTGGTCCCACCTTAGGGACAGGATCCTACGAGCAGTACTTC
TRBJ2-7,TRBV7-9,NA,NA,14,CASSLKGRPYEQYF,TGTGCCAGCAGCTTGAAGGGGCGCCCCTACGAGCAGTACTTC
TRBJ2-1,TRBV6-6,TRBD2,NA,13,CASYFERGYEQFF,TGTGCCAGCTACTTTGAGCGGGGGTATGAGCAGTTCTTC
TRBJ2-5,TRBV28,NA,few,14,CASSLTGSRETRYF,TGTGCCAGCAGTTTGACGGGGAGCCGAGAGACCCGGTACTTC
TRBJ2-2,TRBV20-1,NA,once,15,CSVADRKTNTGELFF,TGCAGTGTCGCAGACCGGAAGACGAACACCGGGGAGCTGTTTTTT
TRBJ2-7,TRBV2,TRBD1,NA,15,CASSNRDRVNYEQYF,TGTGCCAGCAGTAACCGGGACAGGGTTAACTACGAGCAGTACTTC
TRBJ2-7,TRBV28,TRBD1,few,16,CASSSSGTGAFYEQYF,TGTGCCAGCAGTTCCTCCGGGACAGGGGCGTTCTACGAGCAGTACTTC
TRBJ2-2,TRBV27,NA,few,16,CASSPYGRGERGELFF,TGTGCCAGCAGTCCCTATGGGCGGGGTGAACGTGGGGAGCTGTTTTTT
TRBJ1-2,TRBV5-5,NA,NA,15,CASSWSGESYYGYTF,TGTGCCAGCAGCTGGTCAGGGGAGAGTTACTATGGCTACACCTTC
TRBJ2-7,TRBV5-1,TRBD1,few,13,CASSGPGQYEQYF,TGCGCCAGCAGCGGACCGGGACAGTACGAGCAGTACTTC
TRBJ1-2,TRBV6-1,NA,NA,15,CASSLQKGAFGGYTF,TGTGCCAGCAGCCTTCAAAAAGGGGCCTTCGGTGGCTACACCTTC
TRBJ2-2,TRBV2,NA,NA,14,CASSAIGGAGELFF,TGTGCCAGCAGTGCGATAGGAGGGGCCGGGGAGCTGTTTTTT
TRBJ2-1,TRBV10-1,NA,NA,14,CASSDTGRGSSMYF,TGCGCCAGCAGTGATACGGGACGAGGGTCATCGATGTACTTC
TRBJ2-7,TRBV4-1,NA,few,15,CASSQRQANTYEQYF,TGCGCCAGCAGCCAGAGACAGGCGAACACCTACGAGCAGTACTTC
TRBJ2-1,TRBV7-2,TRBD2,few,15,CASSATSGGVNEQFF,TGTGCCAGCAGCGCGACTAGCGGGGGGGTCAATGAGCAGTTCTTC
TRBJ2-7,TRBV27,NA,NA,13,CASSVRESNEQYF,TGTGCCAGCAGTGTCAGGGAGAGTAACGAGCAGTACTTC
TRBJ2-7,TRBV10-2,TRBD1,few,15,CASSEIWDRRYEQYF,TGCGCCAGCAGTGAGATATGGGACAGGAGATACGAGCAGTACTTC
TRBJ2-3,TRBV7-2,TRBD2,few,18,CASSSGTSVGSSTDTQYF,TGTGCCAGCAGCTCCGGGACTAGCGTAGGTTCGAGCACAGATACGCAGTATTTT
TRBJ2-3,TRBV12-3/TRBV12-4,TRBD1,few,15,CASRRQGGGTDTQYF,TGTGCCAGCAGACGACAGGGGGGGGGCACAGATACGCAGTATTTT
TRBJ1-5,TRBV12-3/TRBV12-4,TRBD1,once,14,CASSPGQVAKPQHF,TGTGCCAGCAGCCCCGGACAGGTTGCAAAGCCCCAGCATTTT
TRBJ2-4,TRBV10-3,TRBD1,NA,14,CAIKDRGAKNIQYF,TGTGCCATCAAAGACAGGGGAGCCAAAAACATTCAGTACTTC
TRBJ1-2,TRBV3-1,NA,NA,12,CASSQVSVGYTF,TGTGCCAGCAGCCAAGTTTCAGTTGGCTACACCTTC
TRBJ1-6,TRBV25-1,TRBD1,NA,14,CASSKPGGSSPLHF,TGTGCCAGCAGCAAGCCAGGGGGTAGTTCACCCCTCCACTTT
TRBJ2-5,TRBV5-1,NA,NA,15,CASSLASLNQETRYF,TGCGCCAGCAGCTTGGCCTCGCTCAACCAAGAGACCCGGTACTTC
TRBJ2-7,TRBV6-5,TRBD1,NA,15,CASSYSRTGDYEQYF,TGTGCCAGCAGTTACTCGAGGACAGGGGACTACGAGCAGTACTTC
TRBJ2-7,TRBV28,NA,NA,15,CASSPDRRSPYEQYF,TGTGCCAGCAGCCCCGACAGGCGTAGCCCCTACGAGCAGTACTTC
TRBJ2-5,TRBV7-3,NA,many,15,CASSQTGSAAETQYF,TGTGCCAGCAGCCAAACGGGCAGCGCCGCCGAGACCCAGTACTTC
TRBJ2-2,TRBV29-1,NA,NA,14,CSVTQGSDTGELFF,TGCAGCGTAACTCAGGGAAGCGATACCGGGGAGCTGTTTTTT
TRBJ2-3,TRBV12-3/TRBV12-4,NA,NA,14,CASSLGRGGDTQYF,TGTGCCAGCAGTTTAGGACGGGGCGGGGATACGCAGTATTTT
TRBJ2-7,TRBV7-2,TRBD2,NA,16,CASSPSPLAGPYEQYF,TGTGCCAGCAGCCCCTCCCCACTAGCGGGGCCCTACGAGCAGTACTTC
TRBJ2-7,TRBV5-1,NA,NA,9,CASSPPEYF,TGCGCCAGCAGCCCGCCCGAGTACTTC
TRBJ2-5,TRBV29-1,NA,NA,15,CSVGNGLLLGETQYF,TGCAGCGTTGGAAACGGACTCCTTCTGGGAGAGACCCAGTACTTC
TRBJ2-5,TRBV5-1,TRBD2,few,17,CASSLRLAGPFGETQYF,TGCGCCAGCAGCTTGAGGCTAGCGGGGCCATTCGGGGAGACCCAGTACTTC
TRBJ2-5,TRBV28,NA,few,12,CATQQIQETQYF,TGTGCCACCCAGCAAATCCAAGAGACCCAGTACTTC
TRBJ1-1,TRBV7-3,NA,NA,17,CASSPAIQRQLNTEAFF,TGTGCCAGCAGCCCGGCAATTCAAAGACAGCTTAACACTGAAGCTTTCTTT
TRBJ1-2,TRBV15,NA,NA,13,CATRSGRINGYTF,TGTGCCACCAGGTCCGGGAGAATCAATGGCTACACCTTC
TRBJ2-6,TRBV12-3/TRBV12-4,NA,few,17,CASTPQGSNSGANVLTF,TGTGCCAGCACCCCACAGGGTTCAAACTCTGGGGCCAACGTCCTGACTTTC
TRBJ1-2,TRBV12-3/TRBV12-4,NA,few,15,CASSFGLGGQDGYTF,TGTGCCAGCAGTTTTGGTCTCGGGGGGCAAGATGGCTACACCTTC
TRBJ2-7,TRBV7-9,TRBD1,NA,15,CASSLKEGAIYEQYF,TGTGCCAGCAGCTTAAAAGAGGGGGCGATTTACGAGCAGTACTTC
TRBJ2-3,TRBV20-1,TRBD1,NA,13,CSAGTGSQDTQYF,TGCAGTGCCGGGACAGGGAGTCAAGATACGCAGTATTTT
TRBJ2-5,TRBV2,NA,NA,16,CASSEAVLGSRETQYF,TGTGCCAGCAGTGAAGCTGTTCTCGGGTCGAGGGAGACCCAGTACTTC
TRBJ2-3,TRBV29-1,NA,NA,15,CSVEGDRHSTDTQYF,TGCAGCGTTGAAGGTGACAGGCATAGCACAGATACGCAGTATTTT
TRBJ2-5,TRBV30,NA,NA,13,CAWSGRYQETQYF,TGTGCCTGGAGCGGACGGTACCAAGAGACCCAGTACTTC
TRBJ2-5,TRBV29-1,TRBD2,few,14,CSVGGLAGEETQYF,TGCAGCGTGGGGGGACTAGCGGGCGAAGAGACCCAGTACTTC
TRBJ2-5,TRBV7-9,NA,few,15,CASSLQGSPQETQYF,TGTGCCAGCAGCTTGCAGGGGTCACCACAAGAGACCCAGTACTTC
TRBJ1-5,TRBV20-1,NA,few,15,CSASAAGASNQPQHF,TGCAGTGCTTCCGCGGCGGGGGCGAGCAATCAGCCCCAGCATTTT
TRBJ1-4,TRBV11-1,NA,NA,17,CASSDHRRNPPNEKLFF,TGTGCCAGCAGCGACCACCGCAGGAACCCCCCTAATGAAAAACTGTTTTTT
TRBJ2-1,TRBV5-1,NA,few,13,CASREDGDNEQFF,TGCGCCAGCCGCGAAGACGGAGACAATGAGCAGTTCTTC
TRBJ1-4,TRBV2,TRBD1,NA,14,CASSETGSSEKLFF,TGTGCCAGCAGTGAGACAGGGAGTAGTGAAAAACTGTTTTTT
TRBJ2-5,TRBV29-1,NA,few,12,CSGAFGGETQYF,TGCAGCGGTGCCTTTGGAGGGGAGACCCAGTACTTC
TRBJ2-3,TRBV10-3,TRBD2,few,13,CATGGRSTDTQYF,TGTGCCACCGGGGGGAGGAGCACAGATACGCAGTATTTT
TRBJ1-1,TRBV9,NA,NA,15,CASSSRGIANTEAFF,TGTGCCAGCAGCTCGCGGGGGATTGCGAACACTGAAGCTTTCTTT
TRBJ1-2,TRBV29-1,NA,NA,10,CSSEYYGYTF,TGCAGCTCGGAGTATTATGGCTACACCTTC
TRBJ2-1,TRBV7-2,NA,NA,14,CASSPPRSYNEQFF,TGTGCCAGCAGCCCCCCCCGTTCCTACAATGAGCAGTTCTTC
TRBJ2-3,TRBV4-1,TRBD2,few,16,CASSQAPGLAQDTQYF,TGCGCCAGCAGCCAAGCCCCGGGACTAGCCCAAGATACGCAGTATTTT
TRBJ2-7,TRBV5-1,TRBD2,NA,15,CASSLRGGLSYEQYF,TGCGCCAGCAGCTTGCGCGGGGGACTCTCCTACGAGCAGTACTTC
TRBJ2-3,TRBV29-1,NA,once,14,CSSKSGRGTDTQYF,TGCAGCTCCAAAAGCGGGCGGGGCACAGATACGCAGTATTTT